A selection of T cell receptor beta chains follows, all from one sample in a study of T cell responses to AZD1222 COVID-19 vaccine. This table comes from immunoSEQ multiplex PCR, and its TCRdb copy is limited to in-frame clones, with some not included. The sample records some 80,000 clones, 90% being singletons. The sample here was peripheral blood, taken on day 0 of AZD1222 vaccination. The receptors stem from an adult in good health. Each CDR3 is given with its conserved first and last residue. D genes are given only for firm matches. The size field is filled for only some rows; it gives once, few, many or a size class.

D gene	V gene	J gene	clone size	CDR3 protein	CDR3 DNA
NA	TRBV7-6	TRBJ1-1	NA	CASSLAQNTEAFF	TGTGCCAGCAGCTTAGCGCAGAACACTGAAGCTTTCTTT
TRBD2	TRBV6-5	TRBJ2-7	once	CASSYRLAGTYEQYF	TGTGCCAGCAGTTACCGACTAGCGGGAACCTACGAGCAGTACTTC
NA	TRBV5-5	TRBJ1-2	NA	CASSSAGGLVGYTF	TGTGCCAGCAGCTCGGCGGGGGGACTTGTTGGCTACACCTTC
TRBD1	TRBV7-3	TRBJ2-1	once	CASSAGTGYNEQFF	TGTGCCAGCAGCGCCGGGACAGGGTACAATGAGCAGTTCTTC
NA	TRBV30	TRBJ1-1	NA	CAWSVGGKAFF	TGTGCCTGGAGTGTCGGAGGGAAAGCTTTCTTT
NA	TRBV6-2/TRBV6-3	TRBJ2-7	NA	CASSYPTDNYEQYF	TGTGCCAGCAGTTACCCCACCGACAATTACGAGCAGTACTTC
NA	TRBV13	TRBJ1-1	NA	CASSPGGGWDTEAFF	TGTGCCAGCAGCCCCGGTGGGGGGTGGGACACTGAAGCTTTCTTT
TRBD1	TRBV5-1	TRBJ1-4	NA	CASSVDRGQGEKLFF	TGCGCCAGCAGCGTCGACAGGGGGCAGGGGGAAAAACTGTTTTTT
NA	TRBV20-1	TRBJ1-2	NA	CSASLGLTANYGYTF	TGCAGTGCTAGTCTGGGGCTGACAGCTAACTATGGCTACACCTTC
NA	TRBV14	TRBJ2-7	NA	CASSQPKGRKTYEQYF	TGTGCCAGCAGCCAACCCAAAGGACGTAAAACCTACGAGCAGTACTTC
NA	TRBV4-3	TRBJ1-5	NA	CASSLQFGVESTAHYQPQHF	TGCGCCAGCAGCCTTCAATTTGGGGTGGAGTCCACAGCTCATTATCAGCCCCAGCATTTT
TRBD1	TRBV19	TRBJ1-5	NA	CASSRDRGFTNSNQPQHF	TGTGCCAGTAGCCGGGACAGGGGTTTTACTAATAGCAATCAGCCCCAGCATTTT
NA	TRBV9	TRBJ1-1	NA	CASSVRLWGAWGTEAFF	TGTGCCAGCAGCGTACGGTTGTGGGGGGCTTGGGGCACTGAAGCTTTCTTT
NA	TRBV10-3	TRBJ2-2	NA	CATTGNTGELFF	TGTGCCACCACAGGGAACACCGGGGAGCTGTTTTTT
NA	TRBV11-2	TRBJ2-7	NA	CASSSAEQYF	TGTGCCAGCAGTAGCGCCGAGCAGTACTTC
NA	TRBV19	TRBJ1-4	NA	CASSIPGNEKLFF	TGTGCCAGTAGTATCCCTGGAAATGAAAAACTGTTTTTT